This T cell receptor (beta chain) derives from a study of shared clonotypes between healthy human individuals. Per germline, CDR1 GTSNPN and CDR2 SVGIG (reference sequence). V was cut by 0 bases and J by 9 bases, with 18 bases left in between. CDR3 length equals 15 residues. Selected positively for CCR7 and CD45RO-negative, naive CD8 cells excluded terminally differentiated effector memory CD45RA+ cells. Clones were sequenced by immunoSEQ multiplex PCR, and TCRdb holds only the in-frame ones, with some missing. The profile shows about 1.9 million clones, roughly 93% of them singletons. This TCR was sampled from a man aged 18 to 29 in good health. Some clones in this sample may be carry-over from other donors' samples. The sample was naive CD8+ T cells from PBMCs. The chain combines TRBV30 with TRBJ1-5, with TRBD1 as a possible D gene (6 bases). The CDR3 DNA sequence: TGTGCCTGGAGTGTACGGCGAAGGGGGAGTGGGCCCCAGCATTTT. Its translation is CAWSVRRRGSGPQHF. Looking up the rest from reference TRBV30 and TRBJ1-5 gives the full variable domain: SQTIHQWPATLVQPVGSPLSLECTVEGTSNPNLYWYRQAAGRGLQLLFYSVGIGQISSEVPQNLSASRPQDRQFILSSKKLLLSDSGFYLCAWSVRRRGSGPQHFGDGTRLSIL.